This TCR beta chain was captured by sequencing in a study of OX40 agonist ivuxolimab in advanced cancers. Produced via immunoSEQ multiplex PCR; TCRdb's table is partial and in-frame only. This table holds 45,000 or so clones, around 90% found once. Regarding this clone: Its antigen is undetermined.

CDR3 length: 14 amino acids. Germline lookup yields CDR1 ENHRY and CDR2 SYGVKD. The germline V and J ends were trimmed by 4 bases and 0 bases, with 7 bases remaining between them. Broader study findings: The expanded peripheral T cells' antigen specificity was not determined.

The TCR comes from an adult with an advanced solid tumor such as melanoma, head and neck, liver or kidney cancer. This sequence joins TRBV10-3 and TRBJ1-3; D may be TRBD1 (5 bases). The material sequenced was CD4+ or CD8+ T cells sorted from blood, taken in a trial of the OX40 agonist ivuxolimab. The CDR3 spells CAISGGGSGNTIYF. The CDR3 nucleotides read TGTGCCATCAGTGGGGGGGGCTCTGGAAACACCATATATTTT.